This T cell receptor beta chain appears in the sequencing data of a study of CD8+CD57+ T cells in acquired aplastic anemia. Study overall: Sorted CD4+ and CD8+ cells gave a mean 3.2 ug DNA, range 0.2 to 27.4 ug.

Overall study results and limits: Around 30 sequences, all CD8+ CDR3, were shared between patients and controls. Statistical testing detected no significant gap in CD8+ Simpson's diversity between patients and controls.

CDR3 and TCR beta VDJ profiling relied on genomic DNA as the template. TCRdb called the reads again in MiXCR, with one record for every CDR3 protein. The data show around 250,000 distinct CDR3 sequences, with approximately 56% seen just once and less than 9.5% held by the top ten. V was cut by 1 base and J by 4 bases, with 10 bases left in between. The germline gives CDR1 SNHLY, CDR2 FYNNEI. This CDR3 is 14 amino acids long. Worth noting for this clonotype: The antigen is undetermined.

The receptor was isolated from a human donor with severe aplastic anemia or a healthy control (not recorded which). The material sequenced was sorted CD4+, CD8+, or CD8+CD57+ T cells (not recorded which) from PBMCs. The chain combines TRBV2 with TRBJ1-2; perhaps TRBD1 as D (6 bases). The CDR3 nucleotides are TGTGCCAGCAGTGAAGGGCAGGGGAGCTATGGCTACACCTTC. Translated: CASSEGQGSYGYTF.